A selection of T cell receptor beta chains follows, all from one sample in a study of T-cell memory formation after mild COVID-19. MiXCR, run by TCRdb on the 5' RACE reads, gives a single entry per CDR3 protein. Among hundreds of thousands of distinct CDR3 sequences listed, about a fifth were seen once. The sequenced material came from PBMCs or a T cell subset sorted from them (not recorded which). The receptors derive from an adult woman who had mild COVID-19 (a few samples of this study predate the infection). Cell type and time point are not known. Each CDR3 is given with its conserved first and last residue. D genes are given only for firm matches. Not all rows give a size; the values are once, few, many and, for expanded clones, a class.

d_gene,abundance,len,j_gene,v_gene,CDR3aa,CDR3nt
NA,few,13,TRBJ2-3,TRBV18,CASSWTDTDTQYF,TGTGCCAGCTCATGGACAGACACAGATACGCAGTATTTT
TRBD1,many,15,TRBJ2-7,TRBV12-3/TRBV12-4,CASSATGTGSYEQYF,TGTGCCAGCAGTGCGACCGGGACAGGGAGCTACGAGCAGTACTTC
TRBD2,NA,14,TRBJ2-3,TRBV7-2,CASTTGGRVDTQYF,TGTGCCAGCACCACGGGAGGGAGAGTAGATACGCAGTATTTT
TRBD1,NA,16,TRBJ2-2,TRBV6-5,CASSYTGQGGTGELFF,TGTGCCAGCAGTTATACCGGACAGGGGGGCACCGGGGAGCTGTTTTTT
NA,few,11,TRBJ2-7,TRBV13,CASSVRDEQYF,TGTGCCAGCAGCGTACGGGACGAGCAGTACTTC
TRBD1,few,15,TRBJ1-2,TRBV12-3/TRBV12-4,CASSRRTGGGYGYTF,TGTGCCAGCAGTCGACGGACAGGGGGCGGCTATGGCTACACCTTC
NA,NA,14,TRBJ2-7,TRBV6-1,CASSEFAYVYEQYF,TGTGCCAGCAGTGAATTCGCATACGTCTACGAGCAGTACTTC
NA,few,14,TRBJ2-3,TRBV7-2,CASYVGLNTDTQYF,TGTGCCAGTTACGTGGGGCTAAACACAGATACGCAGTATTTT
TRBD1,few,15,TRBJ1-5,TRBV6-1,CASSEPGTAAQPQHF,TGTGCCAGCAGTGAACCTGGGACAGCGGCTCAGCCCCAGCATTTT
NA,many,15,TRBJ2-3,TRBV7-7,CASSLAVLRVRGQYF,TGTGCTAGCAGCTTAGCGGTATTGCGGGTACGGGGGCAGTATTTT
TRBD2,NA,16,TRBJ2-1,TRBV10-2,CASSLSRLAGGDEQFF,TGCGCCAGCAGTCTCTCCCGGCTAGCGGGGGGGGATGAGCAGTTCTTC
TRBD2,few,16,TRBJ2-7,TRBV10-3,CAISASRTSGDYEQYF,TGTGCCATCAGTGCAAGCCGGACTAGCGGGGACTACGAGCAGTACTTC
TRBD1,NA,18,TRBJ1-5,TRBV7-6,CASSLGWTGALRDQPQHF,TGTGCCAGCAGCTTAGGATGGACAGGGGCGCTTAGGGATCAGCCCCAGCATTTT
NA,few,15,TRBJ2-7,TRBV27,CASSLSEGPTYEQYF,TGTGCCAGCAGTTTATCGGAGGGGCCGACCTACGAGCAGTACTTC
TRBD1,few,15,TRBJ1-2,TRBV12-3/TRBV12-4,CASSQGQGGSYGYTF,TGTGCCAGCAGTCAAGGACAGGGGGGTAGCTATGGCTACACCTTC
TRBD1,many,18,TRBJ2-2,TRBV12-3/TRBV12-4,CASSPPRDRADGTGELFF,TGTGCCAGCAGTCCGCCCCGGGACAGGGCCGATGGCACCGGGGAGCTGTTTTTT
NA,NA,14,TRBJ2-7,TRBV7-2,CASESGGGNWEQYF,TGTGCCAGCGAGAGCGGCGGGGGCAACTGGGAGCAGTACTTC
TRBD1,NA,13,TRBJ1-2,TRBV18,CASSTGPTYGYTF,TGTGCCAGCTCGACAGGGCCCACTTATGGCTACACCTTC
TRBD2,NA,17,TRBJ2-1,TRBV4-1,CASSQEPSGSTYNEQFF,TGCGCCAGCAGCCAAGAGCCTAGCGGGTCCACCTACAATGAGCAGTTCTTC
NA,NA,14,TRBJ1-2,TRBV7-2,CASSPRGGNYGYTF,TGTGCCAGCAGCCCCCGAGGAGGGAACTATGGCTACACCTTC
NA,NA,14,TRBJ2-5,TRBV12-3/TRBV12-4,CASSPTGTSETQYF,TGTGCCAGCAGTCCAACTGGGACATCGGAGACCCAGTACTTC
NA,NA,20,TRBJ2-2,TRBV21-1,CASSKREGNFIICMRGSCFF,NA
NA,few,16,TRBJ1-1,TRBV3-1,CASSQDPGGRNTEAFF,TGTGCCAGCAGCCAAGATCCCGGGGGGCGGAACACTGAAGCTTTCTTT
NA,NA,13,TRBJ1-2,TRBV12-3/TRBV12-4,CASSLSPLYGYTF,TGTGCCAGCAGTTTATCCCCTCTCTATGGCTACACCTTC
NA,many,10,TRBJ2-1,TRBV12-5,CASGLREQFF,TGTGCTAGTGGTCTGAGGGAGCAGTTCTTC
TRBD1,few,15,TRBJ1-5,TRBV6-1,CASRGQGRSNQPQHF,TGTGCCAGCAGAGGACAGGGCCGTAGCAATCAGCCCCAGCATTTT
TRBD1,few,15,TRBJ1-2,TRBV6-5,CASSYGQGEYYGYTF,TGTGCCAGCAGTTACGGACAGGGGGAATACTATGGCTACACCTTC
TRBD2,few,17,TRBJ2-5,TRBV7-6,CASSSLPGTTAYETQYF,TGTGCCAGCAGCTCCCTCCCAGGGACTACGGCATACGAGACCCAGTACTTC
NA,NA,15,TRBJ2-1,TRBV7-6,CASSLTVGLYNEQFF,TGTGCCAGCAGCTTAACAGTCGGCTTGTACAATGAGCAGTTCTTC
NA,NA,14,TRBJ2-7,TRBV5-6,CASSSWGDIEEQYF,TGTGCCAGCAGCTCTTGGGGGGACATCGAAGAGCAGTACTTC
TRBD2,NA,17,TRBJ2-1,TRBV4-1,CASSQDLTSGTYNEQFF,TGCGCCAGCAGCCAAGATTTGACTAGCGGGACCTACAATGAGCAGTTCTTC
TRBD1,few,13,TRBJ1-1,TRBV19,CASSTGGPTEAFF,TGTGCCAGTAGTACAGGGGGGCCTACTGAAGCTTTCTTT
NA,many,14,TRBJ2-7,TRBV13,CASSLPGGSYEQYF,TGTGCCAGCAGCTTACCTGGGGGGTCCTACGAGCAGTACTTC
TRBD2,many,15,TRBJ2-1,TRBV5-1,CASSLGLADYNEQFF,TGTGCCAGCAGCTTGGGACTAGCAGACTACAATGAGCAGTTCTTC
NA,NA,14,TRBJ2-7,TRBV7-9,CASSFGLPPYEQYF,TGTGCCAGCAGCTTTGGGCTACCCCCCTACGAGCAGTACTTC
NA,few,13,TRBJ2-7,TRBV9,CASSVVPGLEQYF,TGTGCCAGCAGCGTAGTCCCAGGGCTCGAGCAGTACTTC
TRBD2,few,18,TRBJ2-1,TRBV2,CASSLGTSGSSFYNEQFF,TGTGCCAGCAGTCTCGGGACTAGCGGGAGTAGTTTTTACAATGAGCAGTTCTTC
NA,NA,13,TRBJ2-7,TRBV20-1,CSARETPGYEQYF,TGCAGTGCTAGAGAGACTCCTGGATACGAGCAGTACTTC